This TCR beta chain stems from a study of blood T cell repertoires in COVID-19 (dated by TCRdb to 2020 to 2021). The study in broad terms: Samples from collaborators originated in the United States, Italy and Spain and spanned both the acute and convalescent phases of COVID-19. The material from the prospective study consisted of cDNA or gDNA derived from T cells, B-cell-depleted T cells, or PBMCs. Deeply sampled blood TCRbeta repertoires from subjects exposed to, actively infected with, or recovered from COVID-19 were included in the dataset. The repertoires were released in a freely available public database intended as a resource for research on the immune response to SARS-CoV-2. Samples came from the ongoing ImmuneRACE study (first 160 participants) plus 1,254 subjects from 6 global collaborators. A de-identified subject ID, COVID-19 status, age in years and sex were almost always included in the sample metadata. Where available, HLA class I and class II types were obtained from metadata supplied by the sample provider rather than from assay-based typing.

The research as a whole found: How much clinical and demographic metadata was included differed by source and by participant, and the metadata was provided uncurated.

TCRbeta CDR3 regions were amplified from genomic DNA using the immunoSEQ Assay, a bias-controlled multiplex PCR. The original methods were these. Within the assay, amplification of reference gene primers was used to estimate how many nucleated cells each sample contained. Sequence reads were collapsed and filtered to measure the absolute abundance of every unique TCRbeta CDR3 rearrangement. For each sample, productive Simpson clonality was calculated as the square root of Simpson's diversity index over productive rearrangements. The table comes from immuneACCESS by way of TCRdb, which keeps in-frame sequences with V and J called. Part of the clones is missing from these tables; in studies checked, under half for an unresolved V gene and the rest for unknown reasons. V and J calls plus clone size are reproduced from that table; the DNA served to infer D and trimming. The sample table records more than 95,000 clones; approximately 87% of these occur just once. Approximately 2.5% of the sample belongs to the ten largest clones.

This clone was seen a few times. Its target antigen remains unknown. It has no much larger one-base neighbor in the sample; base qualities were not kept. Whole blood was collected in K2EDTA tubes by collaborating institutions according to the institutions' own protocols. For TCRbeta analysis, collaborators shipped samples as frozen whole blood, isolated PBMCs, or DNA extracted from either of those sample types. Sequencing input: peripheral blood. The receptor was isolated from a man aged 25-45 years with acute or convalescent COVID-19.

The CDR3 sequence is CASSWGGVYNEQFF. The nucleotide sequence is TGTGCCAGCAGTTGGGGGGGGGTCTACAATGAGCAGTTCTTC. In this chain, TRBV6-5 is recombined with TRBJ2-1; TRBD2 fits 7 bases in the junction. The germline V gene gives CDR1 as MNHEY and CDR2 as SVGAGI. V is pruned by 4 bases and J by 3 bases, leaving 3 bases of the junction without a gene match. The CDR3 sequence holds 14 residues, the cysteine and phenylalanine included. Only the CDR3 region is kept as DNA, spanning 42 bases read in frame from base 1.